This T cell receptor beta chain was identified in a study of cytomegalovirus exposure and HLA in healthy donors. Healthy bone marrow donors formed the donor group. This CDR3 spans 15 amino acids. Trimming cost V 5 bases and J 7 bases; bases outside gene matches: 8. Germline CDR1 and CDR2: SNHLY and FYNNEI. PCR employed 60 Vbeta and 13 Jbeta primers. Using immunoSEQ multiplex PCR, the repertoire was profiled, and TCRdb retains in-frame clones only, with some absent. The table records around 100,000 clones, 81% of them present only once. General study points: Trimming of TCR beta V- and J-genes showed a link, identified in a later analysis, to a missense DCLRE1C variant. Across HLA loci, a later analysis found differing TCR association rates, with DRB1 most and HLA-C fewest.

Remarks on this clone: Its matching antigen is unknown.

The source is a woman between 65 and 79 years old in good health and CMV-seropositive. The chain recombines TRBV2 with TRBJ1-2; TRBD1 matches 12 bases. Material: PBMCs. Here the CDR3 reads CASSIRDRGQGGYTF. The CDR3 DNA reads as TGTGCCAGCAGTATCCGGGACAGGGGGCAAGGTGGCTACACCTTC. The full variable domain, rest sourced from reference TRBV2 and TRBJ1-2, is EPEVTQTPSHQVTQMGQEVILRCVPISNHLYFYWYRQILGQKVEFLVSFYNNEISEKSEIFDDQFSVERPDGSNFTLKIRSTKLEDSAMYFCASSIRDRGQGGYTFGSGTRLTVV.